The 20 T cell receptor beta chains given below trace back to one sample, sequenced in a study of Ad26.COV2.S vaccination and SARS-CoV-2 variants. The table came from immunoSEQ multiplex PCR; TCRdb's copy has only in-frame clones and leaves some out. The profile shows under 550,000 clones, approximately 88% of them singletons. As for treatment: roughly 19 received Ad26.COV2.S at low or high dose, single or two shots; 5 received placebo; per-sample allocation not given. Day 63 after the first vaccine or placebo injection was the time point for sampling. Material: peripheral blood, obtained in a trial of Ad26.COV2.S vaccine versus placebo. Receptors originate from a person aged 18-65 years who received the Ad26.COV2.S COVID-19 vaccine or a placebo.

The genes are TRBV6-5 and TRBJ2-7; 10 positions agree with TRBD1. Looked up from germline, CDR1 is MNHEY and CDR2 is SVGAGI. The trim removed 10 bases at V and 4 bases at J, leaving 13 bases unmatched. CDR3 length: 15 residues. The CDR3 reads CAISPGTGDLYEQYF. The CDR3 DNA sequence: TGTGCCATTTCCCCCGGGACAGGGGACCTTTACGAGCAGTACTTC.

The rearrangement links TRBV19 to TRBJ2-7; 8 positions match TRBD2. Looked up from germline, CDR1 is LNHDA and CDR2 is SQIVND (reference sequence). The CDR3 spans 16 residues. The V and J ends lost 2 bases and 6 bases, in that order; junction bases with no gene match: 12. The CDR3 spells CASSISAGGSLGEQYF. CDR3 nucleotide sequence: TGTGCCAGTAGTATATCCGCGGGGGGTTCGTTAGGCGAGCAGTACTTC.

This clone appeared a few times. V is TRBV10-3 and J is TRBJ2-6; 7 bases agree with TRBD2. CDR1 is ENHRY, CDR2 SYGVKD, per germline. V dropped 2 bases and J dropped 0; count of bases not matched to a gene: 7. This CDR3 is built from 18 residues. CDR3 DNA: TGTGCCATCAGTGAGGGGAGGGGACCTCCCTCTGGGGCCAACGTCCTGACTTTC. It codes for CAISEGRGPPSGANVLTF.

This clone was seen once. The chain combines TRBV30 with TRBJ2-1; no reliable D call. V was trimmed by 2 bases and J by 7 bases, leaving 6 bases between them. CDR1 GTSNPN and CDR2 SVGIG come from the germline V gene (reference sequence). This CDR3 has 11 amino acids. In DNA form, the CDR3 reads TGTGCCTGGAGTTTGGGGAATGAGCAGTTCTTC. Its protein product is CAWSLGNEQFF.

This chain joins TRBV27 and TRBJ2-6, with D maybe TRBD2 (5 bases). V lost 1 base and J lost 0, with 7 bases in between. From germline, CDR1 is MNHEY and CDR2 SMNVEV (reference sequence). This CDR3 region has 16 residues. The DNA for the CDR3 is TGTGCCAGCAGTTTATTGGGGAGCTCTGGGGCCAACGTCCTGACTTTC. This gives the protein CASSLLGSSGANVLTF. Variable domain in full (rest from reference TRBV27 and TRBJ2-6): EAQVTQNPRYLITVTGKKLTVTCSQNMNHEYMSWYRQDPGLGLRQIYYSMNVEVTDKGDVPEGYKVSRKEKRNFPLILESPSPNQTSLYFCASSLLGSSGANVLTFGAGSRLTVL.

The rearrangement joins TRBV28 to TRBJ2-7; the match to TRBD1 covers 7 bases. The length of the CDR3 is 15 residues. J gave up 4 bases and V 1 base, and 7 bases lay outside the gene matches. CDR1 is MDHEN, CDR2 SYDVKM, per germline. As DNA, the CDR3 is TGTGCCAGCAGTTTATTAACGGGACAGAGATACGAGCAGTACTTC. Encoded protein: CASSLLTGQRYEQYF.

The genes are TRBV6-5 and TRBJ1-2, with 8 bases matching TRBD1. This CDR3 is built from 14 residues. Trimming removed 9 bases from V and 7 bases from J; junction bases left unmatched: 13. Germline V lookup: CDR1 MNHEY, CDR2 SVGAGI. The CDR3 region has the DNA TGTGCCAGACGACCGAGGACAGGGATACGTGGCTACACCTTC. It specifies CARRPRTGIRGYTF.

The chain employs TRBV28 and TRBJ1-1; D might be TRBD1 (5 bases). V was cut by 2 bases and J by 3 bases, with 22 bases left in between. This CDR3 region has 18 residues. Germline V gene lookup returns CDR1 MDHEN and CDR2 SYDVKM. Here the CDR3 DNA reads TGTGCCAGCAGTTTAGCTGGAGACCTGCGGCCCAGGGACACTGAAGCTTTCTTT. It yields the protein CASSLAGDLRPRDTEAFF. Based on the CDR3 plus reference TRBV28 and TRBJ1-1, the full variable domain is DVKVTQSSRYLVKRTGEKVFLECVQDMDHENMFWYRQDPGLGLRLIYFSYDVKMKEKGDIPEGYSVSREKKERFSLILESASTNQTSMYLCASSLAGDLRPRDTEAFFGQGTRLTVV.

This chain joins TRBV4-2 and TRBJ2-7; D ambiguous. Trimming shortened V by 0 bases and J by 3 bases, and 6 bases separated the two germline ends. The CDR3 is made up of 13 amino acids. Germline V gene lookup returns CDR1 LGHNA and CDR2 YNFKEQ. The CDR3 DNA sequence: TGTGCCAGCAGCCAAGATTTGTACTACGAGCAGTACTTC. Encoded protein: CASSQDLYYEQYF.

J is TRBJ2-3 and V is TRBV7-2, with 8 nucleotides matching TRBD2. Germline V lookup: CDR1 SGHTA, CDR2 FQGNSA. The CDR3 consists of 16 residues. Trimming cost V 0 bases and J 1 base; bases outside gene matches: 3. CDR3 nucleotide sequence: TGTGCCAGCAGCTTAGCTAGCGGGGATGGCACAGATACGCAGTATTTT. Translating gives CASSLASGDGTDTQYF. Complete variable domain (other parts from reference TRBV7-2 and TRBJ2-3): GAGVSQSPSNKVTEKGKDVELRCDPISGHTALYWYRQSLGQGLEFLIYFQGNSAPDKSGLPSDRFSAERTGGSVSTLTIQRTQQEDSAVYLCASSLASGDGTDTQYFGPGTRLTVL.

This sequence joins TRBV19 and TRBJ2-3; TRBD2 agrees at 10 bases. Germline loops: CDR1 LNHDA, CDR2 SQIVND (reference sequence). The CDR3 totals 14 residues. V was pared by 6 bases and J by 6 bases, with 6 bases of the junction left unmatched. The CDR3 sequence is CASRGLAGDDTQYF. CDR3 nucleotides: TGTGCCAGTAGGGGGCTAGCGGGGGACGATACGCAGTATTTT.

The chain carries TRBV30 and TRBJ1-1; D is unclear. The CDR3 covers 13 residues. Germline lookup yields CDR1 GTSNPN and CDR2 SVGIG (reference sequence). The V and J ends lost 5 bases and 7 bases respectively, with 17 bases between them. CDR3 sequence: CAWAPHRAGEAFF. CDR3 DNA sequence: TGTGCCTGGGCCCCGCATAGGGCGGGTGAAGCTTTCTTT.

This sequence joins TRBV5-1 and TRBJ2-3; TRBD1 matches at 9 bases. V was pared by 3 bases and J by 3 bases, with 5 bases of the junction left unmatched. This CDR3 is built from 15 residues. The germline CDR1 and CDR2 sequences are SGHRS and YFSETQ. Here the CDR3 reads CASSSGTGKTDTQYF. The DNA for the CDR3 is TGCGCCAGCAGCTCCGGGACAGGGAAGACAGATACGCAGTATTTT.

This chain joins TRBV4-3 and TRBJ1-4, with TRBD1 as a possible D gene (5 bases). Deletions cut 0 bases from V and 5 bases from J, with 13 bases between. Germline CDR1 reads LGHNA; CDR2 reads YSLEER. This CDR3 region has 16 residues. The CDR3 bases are TGCGCCAGCAGCCAAGATCGTGGGGGGAAGAATGAAAAACTGTTTTTT. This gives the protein CASSQDRGGKNEKLFF.

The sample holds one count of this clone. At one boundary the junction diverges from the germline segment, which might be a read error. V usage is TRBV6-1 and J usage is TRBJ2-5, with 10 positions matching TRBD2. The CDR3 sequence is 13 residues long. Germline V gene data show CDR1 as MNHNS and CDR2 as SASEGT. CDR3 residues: CASSEARSGGPHF. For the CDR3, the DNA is TGTGCCAGCAGTGAAGCGCGTAGCGGGGGGCCGCACTTC.

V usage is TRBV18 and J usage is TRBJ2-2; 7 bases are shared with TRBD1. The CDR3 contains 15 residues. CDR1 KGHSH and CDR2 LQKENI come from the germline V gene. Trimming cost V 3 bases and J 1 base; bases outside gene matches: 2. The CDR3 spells CASSPWTGNTGELFF. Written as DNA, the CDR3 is TGTGCCAGCTCACCGTGGACAGGGAACACCGGGGAGCTGTTTTTT.

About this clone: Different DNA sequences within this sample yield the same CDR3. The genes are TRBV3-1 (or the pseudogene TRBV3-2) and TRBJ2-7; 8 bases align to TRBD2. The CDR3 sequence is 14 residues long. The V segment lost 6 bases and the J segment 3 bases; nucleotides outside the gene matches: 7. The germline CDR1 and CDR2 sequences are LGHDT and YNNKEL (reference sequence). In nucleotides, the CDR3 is TGTGCCAGCAGTTTAACGGGGGGGAGCTACGAGCAGTACTTC. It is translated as CASSLTGGSYEQYF.

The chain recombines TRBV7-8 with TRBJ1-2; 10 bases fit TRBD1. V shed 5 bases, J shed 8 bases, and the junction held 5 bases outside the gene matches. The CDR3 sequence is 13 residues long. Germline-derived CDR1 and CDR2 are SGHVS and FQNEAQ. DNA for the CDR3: TGTGCCAGCAGCCGGACAGGGGGGGCAGGCTACACCTTC. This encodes CASSRTGGAGYTF.

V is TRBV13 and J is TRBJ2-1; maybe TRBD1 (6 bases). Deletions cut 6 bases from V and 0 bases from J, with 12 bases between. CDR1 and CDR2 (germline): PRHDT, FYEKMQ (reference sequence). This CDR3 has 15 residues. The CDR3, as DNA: TGTGCCAGCAGTCTCGGACAGAGCTCCTACAATGAGCAGTTCTTC. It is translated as CASSLGQSSYNEQFF.

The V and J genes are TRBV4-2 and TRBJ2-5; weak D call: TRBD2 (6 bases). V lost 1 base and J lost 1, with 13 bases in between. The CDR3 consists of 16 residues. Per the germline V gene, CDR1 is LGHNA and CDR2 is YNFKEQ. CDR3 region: CASSQGGGALQETQYF. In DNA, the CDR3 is TGTGCCAGCAGCCAAGGAGGCGGGGCCCTCCAAGAGACCCAGTACTTC.